The next 10 T cell receptor beta chains were all read from a single sample in a study of beta chain features in type 1 diabetes. All of the isolated RNA was reverse transcribed, so expressed TCRB transcripts were sequenced. Sequencing used immunoSEQ multiplex PCR; TCRdb keeps in-frame clones, though not all of them. The sample yields roughly 250,000 clones, 9.6% seen once. The sequencing input was naive CD4+ T cells from blood. The receptors here all came from a young woman in good health.

This clone has more than one count but fewer than ten. The chain couples TRBV5-1 to TRBJ2-5; no definite D call. The germline gives CDR1 SGHRS, CDR2 YFSETQ. V lost 0 bases to trimming and J lost 1 base, with 7 bases between them. CDR3 length equals 14 residues. CDR3 sequence reads: CASSLDIIQETQYF. In nucleotides, the CDR3 is TGCGCCAGCAGCTTGGACATTATCCAAGAGACCCAGTACTTC.

The chain recombines TRBV29-1 with TRBJ2-7, with D maybe TRBD1 (5 bases). V was pared by 6 bases and J by 0 bases, with 15 bases between. CDR1 SQVTM and CDR2 ANQGSEA come from the germline V gene. This CDR3 has 14 residues. This CDR3 is CSVCRVLSSYEQYF. CDR3 bases: TGCAGCGTGTGCAGGGTCTTGAGCTCCTACGAGCAGTACTTC.

Only a few counts were recorded for this clone. As DNA, the CDR3 is TGCGCCAGCAGCCCTACAGGGAAAGGTGACACCGGGGAGCTGTTTTTT. This gives the protein CASSPTGKGDTGELFF. The J gene is TRBJ2-2, the V gene TRBV5-1, with a possible D match to TRBD1 (6 bases). Trimming stripped 4 bases from V and 3 bases from J, with 16 bases between. Germline V gene sequence: CDR1 SGHRS, CDR2 YFSETQ. CDR3 length: 16 residues. Together with reference TRBV5-1 and TRBJ2-2, the CDR3 gives the full variable domain: KAGVTQTPRYLIKTRGQQVTLSCSPISGHRSVSWYQQTPGQGLQFLFEYFSETQRNKGNFPGRFSGRQFSNSRSEMNVSTLELGDSALYLCASSPTGKGDTGELFFGEGSRLTVL.

The genes are TRBV30 and TRBJ1-5, with a weak D call TRBD1 (5 bases). CDR3 length: 13 residues. V was pared by 3 bases and J by 6 bases, with 12 bases between. Germline V CDR1 and CDR2: GTSNPN, SVGIG (reference sequence). CDR3 coding DNA: TGTGCCTGGAGCGGCGCGGGGGTTCAGCCCCAGCATTTT. Protein product: CAWSGAGVQPQHF. The whole variable domain, filled in from reference TRBV30 and TRBJ1-5, reads SQTIHQWPATLVQPVGSPLSLECTVEGTSNPNLYWYRQAAGRGLQLLFYSVGIGQISSEVPQNLSASRPQDRQFILSSKKLLLSDSGFYLCAWSGAGVQPQHFGDGTRLSIL.

The chain employs TRBV7-8 and TRBJ2-1; 8 bases match TRBD2. The germline V gene encodes CDR1 SGHVS and CDR2 FQNEAQ. V shed 5 bases, J shed 7 bases, and the junction held 16 bases outside the gene matches. The CDR3 is 17 residues long. CDR3 in amino acids: CASSRRRTGTRGNEQFF. The CDR3 DNA reads TGTGCCAGCAGCCGTCGGCGGACCGGGACTAGGGGGAATGAGCAGTTCTTC.

This clone was found a few times. J is TRBJ1-1 and V is TRBV2, with D possibly being TRBD1 (5 bases). CDR1 SNHLY and CDR2 FYNNEI come from the germline V gene. This CDR3 has 11 amino acids. The ends were cut back, 4 bases at V and 11 bases at J, with 11 bases in the middle. The CDR3 here is CASSAGPLAFF. The CDR3 nucleotides are TGTGCCAGCAGTGCAGGGCCCTTGGCTTTCTTT.

This clone was detected only a few times. The rearrangement uses TRBV5-1 and TRBJ2-5; D possibly corresponds to TRBD2 (6 bases). V was trimmed by 4 bases and J by 2 bases, leaving 18 bases between them. Looked up from germline, CDR1 is SGHRS and CDR2 is YFSETQ. The CDR3 has 16 residues. CDR3 DNA: TGCGCCAGCAGCCGGCTCGCCGGGACTTCTCAAGAGACCCAGTACTTC. Protein product: CASSRLAGTSQETQYF.

Only a few counts were recorded for this clone. This chain joins TRBV27 and TRBJ2-1; 8 bases line up with TRBD1. The CDR3 length is 15 residues. Looked up from germline, CDR1 is MNHEY and CDR2 is SMNVEV (reference sequence). V lost 6 bases and J lost 6; bases outside the gene matches: 10. DNA of the CDR3: TGTGCCAGCAGCCAGGGGGCAAGTATTTCCAATGAGCAGTTCTTC. It encodes CASSQGASISNEQFF.

This clone was seen only a few times. V and J are TRBV9 and TRBJ2-2, with TRBD2 matching over 9 bases. Trimming at V came to 2 bases and at J to 4 bases, leaving 6 bases not matched to a gene. This CDR3 region has 16 residues. CDR1 and CDR2 from the germline V gene are SGDLS and YYNGEE. The CDR3 here is CASSVHQAGGTGELFF. CDR3 nucleotide sequence: TGTGCCAGCAGCGTCCACCAAGCGGGAGGCACCGGGGAGCTGTTTTTT.

In its sample, this clone was seen a few times. The rearrangement links TRBV27 to TRBJ1-3, with 7 bases that match TRBD1. The ends lost 6 bases at V and 2 bases at J; junction bases unmatched: 4. Germline CDR1 MNHEY, CDR2 SMNVEV (reference sequence). This CDR3 region has 14 residues. CDR3 nucleotide sequence: TGTGCCAGCAGCCTGACAGGGACTGGAAACACCATATATTTT. Translation: CASSLTGTGNTIYF.